The rows below give T cell receptor beta chains drawn from one sample of a study of Graves' ophthalmopathy and Graves' hyperthyroidism. One entry per CDR3 protein results from TCRdb running MiXCR on the multiplex PCR reads. This table has about 740,000 distinct CDR3 sequences, roughly 41% appearing once. Input material: peripheral blood. Source of these receptors: an adult man with Graves' ophthalmopathy. The CDR3 runs from the conserved cysteine through the conserved F or W. D genes are given only for firm matches. Clone size is not always given. Where it is, it says once, few, many or a class for expanded clones.

>11|-|TRBV25-1|-|TRBJ1-1
TGTACCAGCAGAGGCCAGATTGAAGCTTTCTTT
CTSRGQIEAFF
>16|-|TRBV15|TRBD1|TRBJ2-2
TGTGCCACCAGCGAGGGACAGGGAGGTTACACCGGGGAGCTGTTTTTT
CATSEGQGGYTGELFF
>14|few|TRBV5-1|-|TRBJ1-2
TGCGCCAGCAGCGACACAGGTGGGGACTATGGCTACACCTTC
CASSDTGGDYGYTF
>11|many|TRBV7-9|-|TRBJ2-7
TGTGCCAGCGTTCGGATGGACGAGCAGTACTTC
CASVRMDEQYF
>13|-|TRBV24-1|-|TRBJ1-5
TGTGCCACCAGTTACCGTTTGGATCAGCCCCAGCATTTT
CATSYRLDQPQHF
>15|-|TRBV10-3|TRBD1|TRBJ1-1
TGTGCCATCAGCCAAGACAGGGGTTCTTACACTGAAGCTTTCTTT
CAISQDRGSYTEAFF
>17|-|TRBV10-3|-|TRBJ2-6
TGTGCCATCAGTTACGGCAGCGGTCCTTCTGGGGCCAACGTCCTGACTTTC
CAISYGSGPSGANVLTF
>15|many|TRBV14|-|TRBJ1-1
TGTGCCAGCAGCCAAGTAACAGGATATTACACTGAAGCTTTCTTT
CASSQVTGYYTEAFF
>12|-|TRBV29-1|-|TRBJ1-5
TGCAGCAGTGGTACAAGCAATCAGCCCCAGCATTTT
CSSGTSNQPQHF
>14|-|TRBV2|TRBD1|TRBJ2-7
TGTGCCAGCAGCTACCAGACAGGGGGTAACGAGCAGTACTTC
CASSYQTGGNEQYF
>16|-|TRBV19|TRBD1|TRBJ2-2
TGTGCCAGTAGGGCTGAGGGGACAGGGGCGACCGGGGAGCTGTTTTTT
CASRAEGTGATGELFF
>14|many|TRBV5-1|-|TRBJ1-6
TGCGCCAGCAGCTTGGCACGGGGAAATTCACCCCTCCACTTT
CASSLARGNSPLHF
>14|-|TRBV25-1|TRBD2|TRBJ2-7
TGTGCCAGCGTTCGGGCTAGCGGGAGACCCGAGCAGTACTTC
CASVRASGRPEQYF
>18|-|TRBV9|TRBD1|TRBJ1-2
TGTGCCAGCAGCCACCCCCCCGGGACAGTCCAAGCTAACTATGGCTACACCTTC
CASSHPPGTVQANYGYTF
>14|few|TRBV19|-|TRBJ1-5
TGTGCCAGTACCCGACAGTTTTTCAATCAGCCCCAGCATTTT
CASTRQFFNQPQHF
>15|-|TRBV2|TRBD2|TRBJ2-7
TGTGCCAGCAAGGGAGGGGCAGGGAACGCCTACGAGCAGTACTTC
CASKGGAGNAYEQYF
>12|-|TRBV24-1|-|TRBJ2-5
TGTGCCACCAGTGAAGGAAATCAGCCCCAGTACTTC
CATSEGNQPQYF
>14|-|TRBV2|-|TRBJ1-6
TGTGCCAGCAGAGAACAGGGTTTCGATTCACCCCTCCACTTT
CASREQGFDSPLHF
>15|-|TRBV3-1|TRBD1|TRBJ1-2
TGTGCCAGCAGCCAACGTGGTAGGGACAGCTATGGCTACACCTTC
CASSQRGRDSYGYTF
>15|-|TRBV2|TRBD1|TRBJ2-2
TGTGCCAGCAGTGATGTGGACAGGGGACGTTGGGAGCTGTTTTTT
CASSDVDRGRWELFF
>15|-|TRBV3-1|-|TRBJ1-5
TGTGCCAGCATCGCCCCGGCAGACCTCAATCAGCCCCAGCATTTT
CASIAPADLNQPQHF
>17|-|TRBV2|-|TRBJ1-2
TGTGCCAGCAGTTTGCGGACAGACAACCAATTAAACTATGGCTACACCTTC
CASSLRTDNQLNYGYTF
>14|few|TRBV12-3/TRBV12-4|-|TRBJ2-7
TGTGCCAGCAGTTACCCCGGGCTTTCCTACGAGCAGTACTTC
CASSYPGLSYEQYF
>15|many|TRBV7-2|-|TRBJ1-5
TGTGCCAGCAGCCTCCTCGGGACGGCTAATCAGCCCCAGCATTTT
CASSLLGTANQPQHF
>15|-|TRBV4-1|-|TRBJ1-6
TGCGCCAGCAGCCAAGGTAGTGACTATAATTCACCCCTCCACTTT
CASSQGSDYNSPLHF
>16|-|TRBV20-1|-|TRBJ1-6
TGCAGTGCTAGAGATCCTCGGGGCTCCTATAATTCATCCCTCCACTTT
CSARDPRGSYNSSLHF
>16|-|TRBV7-9|-|TRBJ2-2
TGTGCCAGCAGCCTGTTGGAGGGGGTCGCCACCGGGGAGCTGTTTTTT
CASSLLEGVATGELFF
>15|once|TRBV29-1|TRBD2|TRBJ2-5
TGCAGCGCCGAACGGACTAGCGGGAGGGGGGAGACCCAGTACTTC
CSAERTSGRGETQYF
>18|-|TRBV5-5|-|TRBJ2-2
TGTGCCAGCAGCTTAGCCAATCAGCAGGACACCAACACCGGGGAGCTGTTTTTT
CASSLANQQDTNTGELFF
>15|few|TRBV2|-|TRBJ2-7
TGTGCCAGCAGTTCGCTCGGGACGGGAGACTACGAGCAGTACTTC
CASSSLGTGDYEQYF
>14|few|TRBV5-6|TRBD1|TRBJ1-4
TGTGCCAGCAGCTCGACAGGGACCGATGAAAAACTGTTTTTT
CASSSTGTDEKLFF
>14|-|TRBV7-9|TRBD1|TRBJ2-7
TGTGCCAGCAGCCCCACGGGACAGGGTTTCGAGCAGTACTTC
CASSPTGQGFEQYF
>14|many|TRBV5-1|-|TRBJ1-1
TGCGCCAGCACGCACACAGCCATGAACACTGAAGCTTTCTTT
CASTHTAMNTEAFF
>16|-|TRBV14|-|TRBJ1-3
TGTGCCAGCAGCCATTTGGACGGAGTCTCTGGAAACACCATATATTTT
CASSHLDGVSGNTIYF
>13|few|TRBV10-3|-|TRBJ2-7
TGTGCCAGCAGGGTTGACGAAACCTACGAGCAGTACTTC
CASRVDETYEQYF
>16|few|TRBV7-9|-|TRBJ1-3
TGTGCCAGCAGCTCTCCTGACAGGAGGTCTGGAAACACCATATATTTT
CASSSPDRRSGNTIYF
>15|few|TRBV7-9|TRBD1|TRBJ1-1
TGTGCCAGCAGTCGGGGGGGACAGGGGGCGAATGAAGCTTTCTTT
CASSRGGQGANEAFF
>13|-|TRBV29-1|TRBD2|TRBJ2-5
TGCAGCGACACTCTAGCGGGCTGGGAGACCCAGTACTTC
CSDTLAGWETQYF
>12|once|TRBV7-2|-|TRBJ2-2
TGTGCCAGCAGCCCCTGGGCAGGGGAGCTGTTTTTT
CASSPWAGELFF
>15|-|TRBV10-2|-|TRBJ1-5
TGCGCCAGCAGCCTAGACCCAATGATCAATCAGCCCCAGCATTTT
CASSLDPMINQPQHF